The subject of this entry is one TCR beta chain. No antigen is known for it. This record comes from a study of T-cell reconstitution after alpha-beta-depleted transplantation in children. The J segment lost 0 bases and the V segment lost 1 base, leaving 15 bases of the junction unmatched. The germline gives CDR1 SGHRS, CDR2 YFSETQ. This CDR3 comprises 21 residues. General study findings and limits: Newly generated T cells supplied most T-cell counts and diversity one year post-transplant. At day 60, the high TCRbeta diversity found in some patients originated from recipient T cells and thymic progenitors that had survived.

TCRbeta library preparation incorporated unique molecular identifiers. TCRdb independently ran MiXCR on the PCR reads; one entry per CDR3 protein. The sample lists about 830,000 distinct CDR3 sequences; roughly 15% were seen once. Sequences were derived from PBMCs, mostly from graft donor cells, sampled 360 days after TCRalphabeta/CD19-depleted stem cell transplant. The sequence was obtained from a male patient younger than 18 who had a stem cell transplant for acute lymphoblastic leukemia, so the T cells may come from the graft donor. This chain uses TRBV5-1 with TRBJ2-1, with 11 bases that match TRBD2. In DNA, the CDR3 is TGCGCCAGCAGCTTGATACTAGCGGGAGTAGGAATGGTTAGCTCCTACAATGAGCAGTTCTTC. It codes for CASSLILAGVGMVSSYNEQFF.